These T cell receptor beta chains were read from a single sample in a study of T-cell memory formation after mild COVID-19. TCRdb itself ran the 5' RACE reads through MiXCR, one entry per CDR3 protein. Of about 560,000 distinct CDR3 sequences listed, less than 25% were seen once; the top ten hold under 8.5%. Input material: PBMCs or a T cell subset sorted from them (not recorded which). The receptors were gathered from an adult woman who had mild COVID-19 (a few samples of this study predate the infection). Cell type and time point are not known. Each CDR3 is given with its conserved first and last residue. A D gene is named only where the DNA matches it firmly. Part of the rows lack a size; the others show once, few, many or a class for expanded clones.

D: -; V: TRBV5-5; length: 15; J: TRBJ2-1; size: few; CDR3: CASSSDPSSYNEQFF; DNA: TGTGCCAGCAGCTCCGACCCGAGCTCCTACAATGAGCAGTTCTTC
D: TRBD1; V: TRBV27; length: 14; J: TRBJ1-5; size: few; CDR3: CASRQGGGGQPQHF; DNA: TGTGCCAGCCGGCAGGGGGGAGGAGGTCAGCCCCAGCATTTT
D: -; V: TRBV2; length: 12; J: TRBJ1-1; size: few; CDR3: CASTGIWTEAFF; DNA: TGTGCCAGCACGGGGATTTGGACTGAAGCTTTCTTT
D: TRBD1; V: TRBV14; length: 16; J: TRBJ1-6; size: -; CDR3: CASSQGKDRGNSPLHF; DNA: TGTGCCAGCAGCCAAGGGAAGGACAGGGGGAATTCACCCCTCCACTTT
D: TRBD2; V: TRBV6-2/TRBV6-3; length: 17; J: TRBJ2-1; size: few; CDR3: CASSQVAWGGSYNEQFF; DNA: TGTGCCAGCAGCCAGGTAGCTTGGGGAGGGTCCTACAATGAGCAGTTCTTC
D: -; V: TRBV7-9; length: 15; J: TRBJ1-2; size: -; CDR3: CASSLSPAGIYGYTF; DNA: TGTGCCAGCAGCTTATCACCCGCGGGCATCTATGGCTACACCTTC
D: -; V: TRBV7-8; length: 14; J: TRBJ2-7; size: -; CDR3: CASSTGRSSYEQYF; DNA: TGTGCCAGCAGTACAGGGAGGAGCTCCTACGAGCAGTACTTC
D: -; V: TRBV12-3/TRBV12-4; length: 16; J: TRBJ2-7; size: many; CDR3: CASSDRDGWLNYEQYF; DNA: TGTGCCAGCAGCGATCGGGACGGCTGGTTGAATTACGAGCAGTACTTC
D: TRBD1; V: TRBV7-6; length: 19; J: TRBJ2-3; size: medium-sized; CDR3: CASSPLATTGGQGTDTQYF; DNA: TGTGCCAGCAGCCCACTAGCAACTACAGGGGGACAGGGCACAGATACGCAGTATTTT
D: -; V: TRBV18; length: 18; J: TRBJ2-1; size: many; CDR3: CASSPPVLEPFSYNEQFF; DNA: TGTGCCAGCTCACCACCGGTGTTAGAACCCTTCTCCTACAATGAGCAGTTCTTC
D: -; V: TRBV10-3; length: 13; J: TRBJ1-6; size: -; CDR3: CAIQADPNSPLHF; DNA: TGTGCCATCCAGGCGGACCCTAATTCACCCCTCCACTTT
D: -; V: TRBV12-3/TRBV12-4; length: 13; J: TRBJ2-2; size: few; CDR3: CASIPTGHGELFF; DNA: TGTGCCAGCATCCCTACGGGGCACGGGGAGCTGTTTTTT
D: TRBD1; V: TRBV6-5; length: 15; J: TRBJ2-2; size: -; CDR3: CASSSQGGTTGELFF; DNA: TGTGCCAGCAGCTCACAGGGGGGAACCACCGGGGAGCTGTTTTTT
D: -; V: TRBV12-3/TRBV12-4; length: 15; J: TRBJ2-3; size: few; CDR3: CASSVRGGSTDTQYF; DNA: TGTGCCAGCAGTGTCAGGGGGGGGAGCACAGATACGCAGTATTTT
D: -; V: TRBV29-1; length: 13; J: TRBJ1-5; size: -; CDR3: CSVSSAAGQPQHF; DNA: TGCAGCGTCAGTTCGGCGGCGGGTCAGCCCCAGCATTTT
D: -; V: TRBV7-9; length: 21; J: TRBJ2-7; size: -; CDR3: CASSLGLTGQGPWRSPYEQYF; DNA: TGTGCCAGCAGCTTAGGACTGACGGGACAAGGCCCCTGGCGAAGCCCCTACGAGCAGTACTTC
D: -; V: TRBV7-2; length: 18; J: TRBJ1-2; size: -; CDR3: CASSPPPTYAKSNYGYTF; DNA: TGTGCCAGCAGCCCACCGCCGACCTATGCGAAATCTAACTATGGCTACACCTTC
D: TRBD1; V: TRBV24-1; length: 17; J: TRBJ2-2; size: few; CDR3: CATSDPRGQANTGELFF; DNA: TGTGCCACCAGTGATCCCCGGGGACAGGCGAACACCGGGGAGCTGTTTTTT
D: -; V: TRBV12-3/TRBV12-4; length: 16; J: TRBJ2-3; size: -; CDR3: CASSSTRGFGTDTQYF; DNA: TGTGCCAGCAGTTCAACCAGGGGATTTGGTACAGATACGCAGTATTTT
D: -; V: TRBV24-1; length: 16; J: TRBJ2-2; size: -; CDR3: CATSDLEASVTGELFF; DNA: TGTGCCACCAGTGATTTGGAGGCTAGCGTCACCGGGGAGCTGTTTTTT
D: -; V: TRBV7-2; length: 14; J: TRBJ1-5; size: -; CDR3: CASSSDTYNQPQHF; DNA: TGTGCCAGCAGCTCAGACACTTACAATCAGCCCCAGCATTTT
D: -; V: TRBV7-9; length: 16; J: TRBJ1-6; size: -; CDR3: CASSPRINNYNSPLHF; DNA: TGTGCCAGCAGCCCGAGGATAAATAATTATAATTCACCCCTCCACTTT
D: -; V: TRBV6-2/TRBV6-3; length: 14; J: TRBJ1-5; size: -; CDR3: CASSRTAVGQPQHF; DNA: TGTGCCAGCAGTCGGACCGCCGTAGGTCAGCCCCAGCATTTT
D: TRBD1; V: TRBV20-1; length: 13; J: TRBJ2-3; size: few; CDR3: CSVKRGHTDTQYF; DNA: TGCAGTGTCAAGAGGGGGCACACAGATACGCAGTATTTT
D: -; V: TRBV29-1; length: 14; J: TRBJ1-5; size: -; CDR3: CSAKDTYSNQPQHF; DNA: TGCAGCGCCAAGGACACTTATAGCAATCAGCCCCAGCATTTT
D: TRBD1; V: TRBV24-1; length: 16; J: TRBJ2-1; size: -; CDR3: CATSAHGQGANNEQFF; DNA: TGTGCCACCAGTGCTCACGGACAGGGGGCGAACAATGAGCAGTTCTTC
D: -; V: TRBV6-4; length: 18; J: TRBJ2-3; size: few; CDR3: CASSDLGLRRASTDTQYF; DNA: TGTGCCAGCAGTGACCTGGGGTTAAGGCGAGCTAGCACAGATACGCAGTATTTT